Each of the 28 T cell receptor beta chains below was sequenced from the same sample in a study of T cell responses to AZD1222 COVID-19 vaccine. Clones were read by immunoSEQ multiplex PCR, and TCRdb kept only the in-frame ones, dropping some. The sample includes fewer than 200,000 clones, 85% to 90% of them seen just once. The material sequenced was peripheral blood, taken on day 0 of AZD1222 vaccination. These receptor sequences come from an adult in good health.

This chain links TRBV6-6 with TRBJ1-6; D may be TRBD1 (5 bases). CDR1 MNHNY and CDR2 SVGAGI come from the germline V gene (reference sequence). V gave up 8 bases and J gave up 4 bases, with 9 bases separating them. This CDR3 is built from 13 residues. The CDR3 region is CASLGQYNSPLHF. The DNA for the CDR3 is TGTGCCAGCTTGGGGCAATATAATTCACCCCTCCACTTT.

The chain joins TRBV11-2 to TRBJ2-5, with TRBD1 matching over 8 bases. Germline V gene data show CDR1 as SGHAT and CDR2 as FQNNGV. V gave up 4 bases and J gave up 6 bases; unmatched junction bases: 13. The CDR3 has 16 amino acids. CDR3 residues: CASSSSPGGGMQTQYF. CDR3 in DNA: TGTGCCAGCAGCTCGAGTCCAGGGGGCGGCATGCAGACCCAGTACTTC.

This rearrangement joins TRBV27 to TRBJ1-2, with D tentatively TRBD1 (6 bases). Trimming stripped 5 bases from V and 2 bases from J, with 12 bases between. Germline values: CDR1 MNHEY, CDR2 SMNVEV (reference sequence). This CDR3 is built from 14 residues. The DNA of the CDR3 is TGTGCCAGCAGTCCCCAGGGGCGAAACTATGGCTACACCTTC. It specifies CASSPQGRNYGYTF.

V and J are TRBV30 and TRBJ1-2, with D hard to call. The length of the CDR3 is 12 residues. Looked up from germline, CDR1 is GTSNPN and CDR2 is SVGIG (reference sequence). V gave up 2 bases and J gave up 2 bases, with 6 bases separating them. CDR3 nucleotide sequence: TGTGCCTGGAGTTATCAGAACTATGGCTACACCTTC. As protein: CAWSYQNYGYTF.

The gene calls are TRBV12-3 or TRBV12-4 and TRBJ2-7; D uncertain. Trimming cost V 3 bases and J 7 bases, with 13 bases left between them. The CDR3 spans 13 residues. The chain's CDR3 is CASSFGPQSEQYF. CDR3 nucleotide sequence: TGTGCCAGCAGTTTTGGCCCCCAATCGGAGCAGTACTTC.

The rearrangement uses TRBV2 and TRBJ1-5, with TRBD1 as a possible D gene (5 bases). CDR1 is SNHLY and CDR2 is FYNNEI in the germline V gene. The CDR3 sequence is 15 residues long. V was shortened by 3 bases and J by 0 bases, with 9 bases between the two germline ends. The CDR3 spells CASSEGQISNQPQHF. The DNA for the CDR3 is TGTGCCAGCAGTGAGGGGCAGATTAGCAATCAGCCCCAGCATTTT.

The rearrangement links TRBV6-4 to TRBJ2-2; D not certain. Trimming pared 8 bases from V and 0 bases from J, leaving 10 bases between. CDR3 length: 14 amino acids. Germline V lookup: CDR1 MRHNA, CDR2 SNTAGT. The CDR3 DNA sequence: TGTGCCAGCGGGCGGTCAGCGAACACCGGGGAGCTGTTTTTT. It yields the protein CASGRSANTGELFF.

The chain employs TRBV9 and TRBJ1-5, with D hard to call. V lost 0 bases and J 0 bases, leaving 7 bases between the germline ends. This CDR3 comprises 15 residues. Germline V lookup: CDR1 SGDLS, CDR2 YYNGEE. In DNA form, the CDR3 reads TGTGCCAGCAGCGTAGCAGGATATAGCAATCAGCCCCAGCATTTT. Translated: CASSVAGYSNQPQHF.

In its sample, this clone was seen once. This sequence joins TRBV10-2 and TRBJ1-2, with 7 bases aligning to TRBD1. Germline assignment: CDR1 WSHSY and CDR2 SAAADI. Trimming removed 0 bases from V and 5 bases from J; junction bases left unmatched: 3. This CDR3 spans 14 amino acids. Here the CDR3 DNA reads TGCGCCAGCAGTGAGTCGGGCAGGGGGTATGGCTACACCTTC. Encoded protein: CASSESGRGYGYTF.

This clone was recorded once. The genes are TRBV28 and TRBJ2-1; no definite D call. CDR1 and CDR2 from the germline V gene are MDHEN and SYDVKM. The CDR3 totals 14 residues. V was shortened by 6 bases and J by 0 bases, with 9 bases between the two germline ends. CDR3 residues: CASRYSSSYNEQFF. The DNA for the CDR3 is TGTGCCAGCAGGTACAGTAGCTCCTACAATGAGCAGTTCTTC.

The chain carries TRBV7-9 and TRBJ2-7; 8 bases fit TRBD2. Germline V gives CDR1 SEHNR, CDR2 FQNEAQ (reference sequence). The J segment lost 5 bases and the V segment lost 3 bases, leaving 12 bases of the junction unmatched. There are 16 residues in the CDR3. The CDR3 spells CASSLNRGGLGNEQYF. In DNA form, the CDR3 reads TGTGCCAGCAGCTTGAATCGGGGGGGCCTCGGGAACGAGCAGTACTTC.

This clone appeared a few times. V gene TRBV5-1 combines with J gene TRBJ2-7; TRBD1 agrees at 9 bases. This CDR3 contains 15 residues. Per germline, CDR1 SGHRS and CDR2 YFSETQ. Losses at the gene ends were 4 bases for V and 5 bases for J; bases not matched to a gene: 10. The CDR3 region has the DNA TGCGCCAGCAGCACCACCGGGACAGGGACGGACGAGCAGTACTTC. Its translation is CASSTTGTGTDEQYF.

In its sample, this clone was seen once. The rearrangement links TRBV19 to TRBJ1-1; maybe TRBD1 (5 bases). CDR1 is LNHDA and CDR2 is SQIVND in the germline V gene (reference sequence). The CDR3 totals 11 residues. The V and J ends lost 6 bases and 5 bases respectively, with 7 bases between them. The CDR3 DNA reads TGTGCCAGTAGGAGGACAACTGAAGCTTTCTTT. Encoded protein: CASRRTTEAFF. The full variable domain, rest sourced from reference TRBV19 and TRBJ1-1, is DGGITQSPKYLFRKEGQNVTLSCEQNLNHDAMYWYRQDPGQGLRLIYYSQIVNDFQKGDIAEGYSVSREKKESFPLTVTSAQKNPTAFYLCASRRTTEAFFGQGTRLTVV.

The chain couples TRBV28 to TRBJ1-6; TRBD1 aligns across 10 bases. The CDR3 runs to 15 residues. Germline CDR1 MDHEN, CDR2 SYDVKM. J gave up 11 bases and V 2 bases, and 6 bases lay outside the gene matches. CDR3 DNA sequence: TGTGCCAGCAGTTTAGGGGGGACAGGGGAGGCACCCCTCCACTTT. It encodes CASSLGGTGEAPLHF. The complete variable domain, with remaining parts taken from reference TRBV28 and TRBJ1-6, reads DVKVTQSSRYLVKRTGEKVFLECVQDMDHENMFWYRQDPGLGLRLIYFSYDVKMKEKGDIPEGYSVSREKKERFSLILESASTNQTSMYLCASSLGGTGEAPLHFGNGTRLTVT.

The chain employs TRBV21-1 and TRBJ1-1. TRBV21-1 is a recognized pseudogene. This CDR3 spans 13 amino acids. The DNA for the CDR3 is TGTGCCAGCAGCAAAGATTTGGGCACTGAAGCTTTCTTT. Amino acid sequence: CASSKDLGTEAFF.

CDR3 coding DNA: TGCGCCAGCAGCTTGGAGGTACAGAGAGCCCTGACTCTCTCTGGGGCCAACGTCCTGACTTTC. As protein: CASSLEVQRALTLSGANVLTF. V is TRBV5-1 and J is TRBJ2-6, with no clear D. The germline V and J ends were trimmed by 0 bases and 0 bases, with 22 bases remaining between them. CDR1 and CDR2 (germline): SGHRS, YFSETQ. The CDR3 has 21 residues.

This chain's CDR3 is CASSQTSWDQETQYF. The CDR3 DNA reads as TGCGCCAGCAGCCAAACCTCGTGGGACCAAGAGACCCAGTACTTC. The chain carries TRBV4-1 and TRBJ2-5; D call uncertain. The ends were cut back, 2 bases at V and 0 bases at J, with 10 bases in the middle. CDR1 is MGHRA, CDR2 YSYEKL, per germline. The CDR3 is 15 residues long.

The chain employs TRBV4-3 and TRBJ1-1, with unresolved D. Germline loops: CDR1 LGHNA, CDR2 YSLEER. V gave up 3 bases and J gave up 1 base, with 6 bases separating them. This CDR3 spans 13 amino acids. CDR3: CASSHDKNTEAFF. As DNA, the CDR3 is TGCGCCAGCAGCCACGACAAGAACACTGAAGCTTTCTTT.

V and J are TRBV4-1 and TRBJ2-7, with D hard to call. V was clipped by 3 bases and J by 0 bases, with 12 bases between them. The CDR3 length is 15 residues. Germline CDR1 MGHRA, CDR2 YSYEKL. CDR3 loop: CASSQILDGSYEQYF. In DNA, the CDR3 is TGCGCCAGCAGCCAGATATTGGACGGCTCCTACGAGCAGTACTTC.

The V and J genes are TRBV7-2 and TRBJ2-5; D is perhaps TRBD1 (6 bases). The CDR3 consists of 14 residues. The germline gives CDR1 SGHTA, CDR2 FQGNSA. Trimming removed 3 bases from V and 4 bases from J, with 12 bases in between. The DNA for the CDR3 is TGTGCCAGCAGCTTCCCAGGGGTCGGAGAGACCCAGTACTTC. Its protein product is CASSFPGVGETQYF.

V is TRBV7-3 and J is TRBJ2-1; 14 nucleotides match TRBD2. Trimming cost V 5 bases and J 8 bases; bases outside gene matches: 14. The CDR3 runs to 18 residues. The germline V gene has CDR1 SGHTA and CDR2 FQGTGA. The CDR3 loop is CASSRGEGLAGVVYEQFF. The CDR3 DNA reads TGTGCCAGCAGCCGCGGAGAGGGACTAGCGGGAGTTGTGTATGAGCAGTTCTTC.

The chain recombines TRBV14 with TRBJ2-1, with 9 bases that match TRBD2. The germline gives CDR1 SGHDN, CDR2 FVKESK. The CDR3 is made up of 16 amino acids. Trimming removed 4 bases from V and 7 bases from J; junction bases left unmatched: 11. This chain's CDR3 is CASSRYGGGAGNEQFF. The DNA for the CDR3 is TGTGCCAGCAGCCGATACGGCGGGGGGGCTGGAAATGAGCAGTTCTTC. Supplemented by reference TRBV14 and TRBJ2-1, the full variable domain reads EAGVTQFPSHSVIEKGQTVTLRCDPISGHDNLYWYRRVMGKEIKFLLHFVKESKQDESGMPNNRFLAERTGGTYSTLKVQPAELEDSGVYFCASSRYGGGAGNEQFFGPGTRLTVL.

The chain joins TRBV5-1 to TRBJ2-6, with D hard to call. The CDR3 is 16 residues long. Trimming took off 2 bases at V and 2 bases at J, with 11 bases between the two ends. The germline CDR1 and CDR2 sequences are SGHRS and YFSETQ. The CDR3 loop is CASSLSVGAGANVLTF. In DNA form, the CDR3 reads TGCGCCAGCAGCTTAAGTGTTGGAGCTGGGGCCAACGTCCTGACTTTC. Full variable domain (outside the CDR3, taken from reference TRBV5-1 and TRBJ2-6): KAGVTQTPRYLIKTRGQQVTLSCSPISGHRSVSWYQQTPGQGLQFLFEYFSETQRNKGNFPGRFSGRQFSNSRSEMNVSTLELGDSALYLCASSLSVGAGANVLTFGAGSRLTVL.

This clone was picked up one time. J is TRBJ1-2 and V is TRBV28, with TRBD1 as a possible D gene (5 bases). Germline CDR1 MDHEN, CDR2 SYDVKM. V lost 5 bases and J 4 bases, leaving 8 bases between the germline ends. The CDR3 covers 12 residues. The CDR3 coding sequence is TGTGCCAGCAGTCAGGGAGGCTATGGCTACACCTTC. Its translation is CASSQGGYGYTF.

This chain uses TRBV9 with TRBJ1-1; possible D gene TRBD1, 5 bases. Germline assignment: CDR1 SGDLS and CDR2 YYNGEE. With 3 bases removed from V and 4 bases from J, the gap between germline ends came to 16 bases. The CDR3 has 15 amino acids. CDR3: CASSGLQGTGTEAFF. Written as DNA, the CDR3 is TGTGCCAGCAGCGGACTTCAGGGTACCGGCACTGAAGCTTTCTTT.

CDR3 in amino acids: CAWSQGRGNTIYF. In DNA form, the CDR3 reads TGTGCCTGGAGTCAGGGGAGAGGAAACACCATATATTTT. This chain uses TRBV30 with TRBJ1-3; D perhaps matches TRBD1 (6 bases). The V gene lost 2 bases and the J gene lost 4 bases, with 9 bases spanning the gap. Germline CDR1 reads GTSNPN; CDR2 reads SVGIG (reference sequence). The CDR3 sequence is 13 residues long.

The chain links TRBV3-1 (or the pseudogene TRBV3-2) to TRBJ2-6; D is unclear. With 0 bases removed from V and 0 bases from J, the gap between germline ends came to 21 bases. The CDR3 has 21 residues. Germline loops: CDR1 LGHDT, CDR2 YNNKEL (reference sequence). CDR3 nucleotide sequence: TGTGCCAGCAGCCAAGATTATTGGCAGCTCCTAGATTTCTCTGGGGCCAACGTCCTGACTTTC. This translates into CASSQDYWQLLDFSGANVLTF.

The chain joins TRBV3-1 (or the pseudogene TRBV3-2) to TRBJ1-6; D remains unclear. The V end lost 0 bases, the J end lost 7 bases, and 10 bases lay between the germline ends. This CDR3 spans 15 amino acids. Germline V CDR1 and CDR2: LGHDT, YNNKEL (reference sequence). CDR3 sequence: CASSQDLAANSPLHF. The CDR3 nucleotides are TGTGCCAGCAGCCAAGATCTGGCAGCCAATTCACCCCTCCACTTT.